The present entry profiles one T cell receptor (beta chain) with its context. CDR1 and CDR2 from the germline V gene are MNHNY and SVGAGI (reference sequence). Trimming removed 6 bases from V and 7 bases from J; junction bases left unmatched: 9. CDR3 length equals 15 residues. The data are from a study of cytomegalovirus exposure and HLA in healthy donors. Use of 60 Vbeta and 13 Jbeta primers characterized the PCR. Sequenced by immunoSEQ multiplex PCR; TCRdb stores in-frame clones only, minus some. The data hold some 98,000 clones, with roughly 76% observed a single time. The clonotype originates from a man between 45 and 60 years old in good health and CMV-seronegative. V and J are TRBV6-6 and TRBJ2-1; 10 bases are a match to TRBD2. The sequenced material came from PBMCs. CDR3 DNA: TGTGCCAGCAGCCACGTGGCTAGCGGGAGTAATGAGCAGTTCTTC. Its protein product is CASSHVASGSNEQFF.